This T cell receptor beta chain was sequenced during a study of regulatory T cells in long-lasting Graves disease. In its sample, this clonotype was seen many times. Investigators prepared the TCR beta libraries by applying iRepertoire HTBI primers and Arm-PCR of CDR3 regions. Original processing notes: In the combined samples, 55 to 75 TRBV and 14 TRBJ segments were identified. TCRdb passed the multiplex PCR reads through MiXCR, listing each CDR3 protein once. The V and J calls and clone size come from TCRdb's table, not from the authors' own analysis. This sample carries 300,000 to 350,000 distinct CDR3 sequences, roughly 21% of them seen once, and the ten largest clones take 25% to 35%. The CDR3 is 14 amino acids. Per the germline V gene, CDR1 is GTSNPN and CDR2 is SVGIG (reference sequence). V lost 2 bases to trimming and J lost 0 bases, with 7 bases between them. The sample's time point: persistent/refractory GD, antithyroid drugs over 5 years with positive TRAb. The authors made the TCR library using RNA they extracted from PBMCs.

This rearrangement joins TRBV30 to TRBJ1-4, with D perhaps matching TRBD1 (5 bases). The clonotype was recovered from a female donor with Graves disease. This specimen consisted of peripheral blood mononuclear cells (PBMCs), obtained when the disease was refractory, from a patient treated with antithyroid drugs. The CDR3 coding sequence is TGTGCCTGGAGTCCAGGGTCAACTAATGAAAAACTGTTTTTT. It is translated as CAWSPGSTNEKLFF.